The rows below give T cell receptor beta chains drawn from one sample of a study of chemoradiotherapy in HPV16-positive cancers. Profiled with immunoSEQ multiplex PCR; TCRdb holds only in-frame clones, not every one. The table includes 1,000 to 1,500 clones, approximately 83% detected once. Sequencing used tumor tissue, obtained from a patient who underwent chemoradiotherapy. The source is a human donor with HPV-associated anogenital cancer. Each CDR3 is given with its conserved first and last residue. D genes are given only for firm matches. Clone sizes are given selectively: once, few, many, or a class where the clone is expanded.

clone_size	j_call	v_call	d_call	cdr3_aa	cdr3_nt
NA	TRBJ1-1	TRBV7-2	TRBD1	CASSLQGATTEAFF	TGTGCCAGCAGCTTACAGGGGGCAACTACTGAAGCTTTCTTT
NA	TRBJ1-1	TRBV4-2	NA	CASSVPSNTEAFF	TGTGCCAGCAGCGTACCTTCGAACACTGAAGCTTTCTTT
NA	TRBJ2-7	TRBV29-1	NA	CSVERWEEGDEQYF	TGCAGCGTGGAACGGTGGGAGGAAGGCGACGAGCAGTACTTC
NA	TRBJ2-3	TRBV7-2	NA	CASSSLEEDTQYF	TGTGCCAGCAGCTCTTTGGAGGAGGATACGCAGTATTTT
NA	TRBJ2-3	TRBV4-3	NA	CASSQDAAGATDTQYF	TGCGCCAGCAGCCAAGATGCCGCCGGGGCCACAGATACGCAGTATTTT
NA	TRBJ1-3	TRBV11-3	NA	CASSLEVQLGNTIYF	TGTGCCAGCAGCTTAGAGGTACAACTTGGAAACACCATATATTTT
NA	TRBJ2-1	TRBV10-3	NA	CAIRGDSGSYNEQFF	TGTGCCATCCGCGGGGACAGCGGATCCTACAATGAGCAGTTCTTC
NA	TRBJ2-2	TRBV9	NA	CASSVGTGELFF	TGTGCCAGCAGCGTGGGCACCGGGGAGCTGTTTTTT
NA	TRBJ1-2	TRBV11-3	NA	CASSLVETDGYYGYTF	TGTGCCAGCAGCTTAGTAGAAACGGACGGTTACTATGGCTACACCTTC
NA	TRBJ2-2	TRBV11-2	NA	CASSLEPGTGELFF	TGTGCCAGCAGCTTAGAGCCGGGCACCGGGGAGCTGTTTTTT
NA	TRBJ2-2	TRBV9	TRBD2	CASSVTSGTGELFF	TGTGCCAGCAGCGTCACTAGCGGCACCGGGGAGCTGTTTTTT
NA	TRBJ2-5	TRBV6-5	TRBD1	CASSYGAGGSGETQYF	TGTGCCAGCAGTTACGGGGCAGGGGGATCGGGGGAGACCCAGTACTTC
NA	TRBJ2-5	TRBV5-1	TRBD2	CASSGEGYTGETQYF	TGCGCCAGCAGCGGGGAGGGGTATACAGGAGAGACCCAGTACTTC
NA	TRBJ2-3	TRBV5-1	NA	CASREVGSTDTQYF	TGCGCCAGCAGGGAGGTGGGGAGCACAGATACGCAGTATTTT
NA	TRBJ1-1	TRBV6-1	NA	CASSRHRDMNTEAFF	TGTGCCAGCAGCCGTCACAGGGACATGAACACTGAAGCTTTCTTT
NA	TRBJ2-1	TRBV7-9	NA	CASSLRTSYNEQFF	TGTGCCAGCAGCTTACGGACGTCCTACAATGAGCAGTTCTTC
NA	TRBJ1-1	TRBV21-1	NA	CASSRGTGDTEAFF	TGTGCCAGCAGTCGAGGGACAGGGGACACTGAAGCTTTCTTT
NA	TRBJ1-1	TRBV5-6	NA	CASSLQRLEAFF	TGTGCCAGCAGCTTGCAGAGACTTGAAGCTTTCTTT
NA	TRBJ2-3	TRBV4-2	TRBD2	CASSQDLSGGADTQYF	TGTGCCAGCAGCCAAGATCTTAGCGGGGGGGCAGATACGCAGTATTTT
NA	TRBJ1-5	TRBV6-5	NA	CASSRSWLDQPQHF	TGTGCCAGCAGCAGAAGTTGGCTGGATCAGCCCCAGCATTTT
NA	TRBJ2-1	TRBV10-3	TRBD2	CAISGGGSFTYNEQFF	TGTGCCATCAGTGGAGGCGGGAGTTTCACCTACAATGAGCAGTTCTTC
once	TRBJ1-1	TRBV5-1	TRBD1	CASRPTGTGTEAFF	TGCGCCAGCAGACCCACCGGGACAGGGACTGAAGCTTTCTTT
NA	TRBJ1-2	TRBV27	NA	CASSPPSRRGINYGYTF	TGTGCCAGCAGTCCCCCTTCGAGGAGGGGGATTAACTATGGCTACACCTTC
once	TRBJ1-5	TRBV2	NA	CASSAQGHSNQPQHF	TGTGCCAGCAGTGCGCAGGGACATAGCAATCAGCCCCAGCATTTT
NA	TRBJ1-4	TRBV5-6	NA	CASSLERGFNEKLFF	TGTGCCAGCAGCTTGGAGCGGGGGTTTAATGAAAAACTGTTTTTT
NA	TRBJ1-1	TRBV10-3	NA	CAISEYTEAFF	TGTGCCATCAGTGAGTACACTGAAGCTTTCTTT
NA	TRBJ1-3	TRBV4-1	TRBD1	CASSQDEGTGGNTIYF	TGCGCCAGCAGCCAAGATGAGGGGACAGGTGGAAACACCATATATTTT
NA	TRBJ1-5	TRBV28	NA	CASSLRQKGTQHF	TGTGCCAGCAGTTTAAGGCAAAAGGGGACCCAGCATTTT
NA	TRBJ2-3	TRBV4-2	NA	CASSQDLASSTDTQYF	TGTGCCAGCAGCCAAGACCTAGCCTCTAGCACAGATACGCAGTATTTT
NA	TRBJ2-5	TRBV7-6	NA	CASSPGPETQYF	TGTGCCAGCAGCCCAGGACCGGAGACCCAGTACTTC
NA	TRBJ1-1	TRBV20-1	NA	CSVGGETEAFF	TGCAGTGTCGGGGGAGAAACTGAAGCTTTCTTT
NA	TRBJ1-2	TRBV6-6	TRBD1	CASSYSGQGDGYTF	TGTGCCAGCAGTTACTCGGGACAGGGGGATGGCTACACCTTC
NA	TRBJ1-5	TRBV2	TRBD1	CASTLGQDQPQHF	TGTGCCAGCACCCTGGGACAGGACCAGCCCCAGCATTTT
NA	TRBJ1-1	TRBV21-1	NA	CASSKEGRGRDTEAFF	TGTGCCAGCAGCAAAGAGGGAAGGGGGCGGGACACTGAAGCTTTCTTT
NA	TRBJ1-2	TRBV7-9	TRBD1	CASSVTGTEGGYTF	TGTGCCAGCAGCGTTACAGGGACAGAGGGTGGCTACACCTTC
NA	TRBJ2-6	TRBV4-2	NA	CASSQDGGAGANVLTF	TGTGCCAGCAGCCAAGATGGGGGCGCTGGGGCCAACGTCCTGACTTTC
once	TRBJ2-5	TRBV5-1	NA	CASSPLQQETQYF	TGCGCCAGCAGCCCGCTCCAGCAAGAGACCCAGTACTTC
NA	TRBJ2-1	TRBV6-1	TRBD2	CASTLLAGGNEQFF	TGTGCCAGCACCCTCCTAGCGGGAGGGAATGAGCAGTTCTTC
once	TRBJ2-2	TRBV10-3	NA	CAITSGTDSTGELFF	TGTGCCATCACCTCCGGGACGGATAGCACCGGGGAGCTGTTTTTT
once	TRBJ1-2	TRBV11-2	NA	CASSLESSANYGYTF	TGTGCCAGCAGCTTAGAGTCTAGCGCCAACTATGGCTACACCTTC
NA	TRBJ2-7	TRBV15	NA	CATSRVTSGEQYF	TGTGCCACCAGCAGAGTGACGTCCGGGGAGCAGTACTTC
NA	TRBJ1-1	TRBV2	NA	CASSERRGGTEAFF	TGTGCCAGCAGTGAAAGGAGGGGAGGGACTGAAGCTTTCTTT
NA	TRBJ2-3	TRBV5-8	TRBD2	CASSLGTRDDTQYF	TGTGCCAGCAGCTTAGGGACTAGAGACGATACGCAGTATTTT
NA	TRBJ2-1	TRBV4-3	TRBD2	CASRRLAGGGDEQFF	TGCGCCAGCAGGCGGCTAGCGGGAGGGGGGGATGAGCAGTTCTTC
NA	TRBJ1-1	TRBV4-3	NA	CASSQEFDSREAFF	TGCGCCAGCAGCCAAGAGTTTGATAGCAGGGAAGCTTTCTTT
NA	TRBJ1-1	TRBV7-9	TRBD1	CASSFQGQSTEAFF	TGTGCCAGCAGCTTCCAGGGACAGAGCACTGAAGCTTTCTTT
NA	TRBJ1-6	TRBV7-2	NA	CASSPEPESPLHF	TGTGCCAGCAGCCCAGAACCAGAGTCACCCCTCCACTTT